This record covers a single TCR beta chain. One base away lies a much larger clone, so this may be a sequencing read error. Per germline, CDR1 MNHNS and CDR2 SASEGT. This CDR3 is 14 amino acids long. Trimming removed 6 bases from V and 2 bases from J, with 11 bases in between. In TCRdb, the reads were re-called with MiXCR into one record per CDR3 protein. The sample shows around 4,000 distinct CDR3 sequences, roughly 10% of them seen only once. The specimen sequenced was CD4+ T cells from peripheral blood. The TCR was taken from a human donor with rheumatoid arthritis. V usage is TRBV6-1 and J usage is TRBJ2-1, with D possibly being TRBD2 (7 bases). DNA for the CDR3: TGTGCCAGCAGAGTGGGGGGGCCCTACAATGAGCAGTTCTTC. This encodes CASRVGGPYNEQFF.